The 20 T cell receptor beta chains in this list originate from one sample, sequenced in a study of CD8+ T cells in alopecia areata. As to treatment: oral pan-JAK inhibitor, 5-10 mg twice daily. cDNA serving as the sequencing template came from extracted, reverse transcribed RNA. Method: immunoSEQ multiplex PCR; TCRdb's copy keeps in-frame clones and lacks some. The data contain about 280,000 clones, 58% of them seen just once; the ten biggest clones take up over 1.5%. The material was CD4+ T cells sorted from blood, obtained at week 24, from a patient treated with tofacitinib. The receptors derive from a human donor with alopecia areata.

In this sample, this clone turned up once. The chain has TRBV29-1 and TRBJ1-3; D is unresolved. CDR3 length: 12 amino acids. The germline V gene has CDR1 SQVTM and CDR2 ANQGSEA. Trimming removed 2 bases from V and 1 base from J, with 3 bases in between. CDR3 amino acids: CSVEKSGNTIYF. The CDR3 region has the DNA TGCAGCGTTGAAAAGTCTGGAAACACCATATATTTT.

This clone has more than one count but fewer than ten. The V and J genes are TRBV7-2 and TRBJ2-1; 11 bases map to TRBD2. Germline values: CDR1 SGHTA, CDR2 FQGNSA. The CDR3 runs 17 residues. The trim removed 3 bases at V and 1 base at J, leaving 5 bases unmatched. The CDR3 is CASSFSLAGGSYNEQFF. In nucleotides, the CDR3 is TGTGCCAGCAGCTTCAGTCTAGCGGGGGGTTCCTACAATGAGCAGTTCTTC.

The chain carries TRBV29-1 and TRBJ1-3, with D hard to call. V was pared by 4 bases and J by 0 bases, with 7 bases between. The germline V gene has CDR1 SQVTM and CDR2 ANQGSEA. This CDR3 has 13 residues. The CDR3 protein is CSVGLISGNTIYF. In nucleotides, the CDR3 is TGCAGCGTTGGACTGATCTCTGGAAACACCATATATTTT.

A remark on this clone: The same CDR3 arises from other DNA sequences in this sample as well. This chain uses TRBV7-8 with TRBJ1-1, with no clear D. Trimming removed 0 bases at V and 1 base at J, with 6 bases between. This CDR3 comprises 14 residues. Germline CDR1 SGHVS, CDR2 FQNEAQ. The CDR3 sequence: CASSLAGGNTEAFF. The CDR3 nucleotides read TGTGCCAGCAGCTTAGCGGGAGGGAACACTGAAGCTTTCTTT.

The chain couples TRBV9 to TRBJ1-2; D not resolved. Per germline, CDR1 SGDLS and CDR2 YYNGEE. V was shortened by 0 bases and J by 3 bases, with 15 bases between the two germline ends. CDR3 size: 16 residues. The CDR3 DNA is TGTGCCAGCAGCGTAGGGACGACTCGTACGGACTATGGCTACACCTTC. This gives the protein CASSVGTTRTDYGYTF.

CDR3 sequence reads: CASSIAGSDYEQYF. Here the CDR3 DNA reads TGTGCCAGTAGTATAGCTGGCAGTGACTACGAGCAGTACTTC. The chain links TRBV19 to TRBJ2-7, with D uncertain. The CDR3 has 14 amino acids. Trimming stripped 1 base from V and 3 bases from J, with 10 bases between. Germline V gene data show CDR1 as LNHDA and CDR2 as SQIVND (reference sequence).

The chain links TRBV7-2 to TRBJ2-1; D remains unclear. Germline V gene data show CDR1 as SGHTA and CDR2 as FQGNSA. The CDR3 sequence is 14 residues long. V was clipped by 1 base and J by 4 bases, with 8 bases between them. The chain's CDR3 is CASSLVFLYNEQFF. The CDR3 DNA sequence: TGTGCCAGCAGCTTAGTCTTCCTATACAATGAGCAGTTCTTC.

The chain recombines TRBV14 with TRBJ2-7; D is possibly TRBD2 (7 bases). V was trimmed by 0 bases and J by 1 base, leaving 13 bases between them. CDR3 length: 16 amino acids. Germline CDR1 is SGHDN and CDR2 is FVKESK. The CDR3 DNA is TGTGCCAGCAGCCAAGATATCGGGGGGCCGTCCTACGAGCAGTACTTC. Translating gives CASSQDIGGPSYEQYF.

This clone was counted once. The gene calls are TRBV30 and TRBJ1-1; 7 bases agree with TRBD1. Germline lookup yields CDR1 GTSNPN and CDR2 SVGIG (reference sequence). V shed 0 bases and J 5 bases; nucleotides not matched to a gene: 9. The CDR3 is made up of 15 amino acids. The CDR3 loop reads CAWSVGRGRLTEAFF. The CDR3 DNA reads as TGTGCCTGGAGTGTAGGCAGGGGGAGGCTAACTGAAGCTTTCTTT.

CDR3 protein: CASSLRNIQYF. The CDR3 coding sequence is TGTGCCAGCAGTTTAAGAAACATTCAGTACTTC. This sequence joins TRBV28 and TRBJ2-4; D gene unclear. Trimming removed 2 bases at V and 6 bases at J, with 2 bases between. This CDR3 is built from 11 residues. Germline V lookup: CDR1 MDHEN, CDR2 SYDVKM.

V usage is TRBV5-1 and J usage is TRBJ2-5; D not resolved. Per the germline V gene, CDR1 is SGHRS and CDR2 is YFSETQ. This CDR3 region has 14 residues. V lost 1 base, J lost 2 bases, and 9 bases lay in between. The CDR3 here is CASSLPEVQETQYF. The CDR3 DNA reads TGCGCCAGCAGCTTGCCGGAAGTTCAAGAGACCCAGTACTTC.

The chain carries TRBV28 and TRBJ2-7; D is perhaps TRBD1 or TRBD2 (5 bases each). This CDR3 is built from 15 residues. Germline V CDR1 and CDR2: MDHEN, SYDVKM. V was cut by 5 bases and J by 2 bases, with 16 bases left in between. The CDR3 DNA follows: TGTGCCAGCAGTACCCCGGCCGGGACGGCCTACGAGCAGTACTTC. Encoded protein: CASSTPAGTAYEQYF. The full variable domain, rest sourced from reference TRBV28 and TRBJ2-7, is DVKVTQSSRYLVKRTGEKVFLECVQDMDHENMFWYRQDPGLGLRLIYFSYDVKMKEKGDIPEGYSVSREKKERFSLILESASTNQTSMYLCASSTPAGTAYEQYFGPGTRLTVT.

This clone was seen more than once but under ten times. The gene calls are TRBV29-1 and TRBJ2-1, with D uncertain. The V gene lost 4 bases and the J gene lost 12 bases, with 13 bases spanning the gap. This CDR3 comprises 11 residues. Germline V gene data show CDR1 as SQVTM and CDR2 as ANQGSEA. CDR3 residues: CSVGDPPGQFF. CDR3 in DNA: TGCAGCGTTGGTGACCCACCCGGGCAGTTCTTC.

This clone was recorded once. The gene calls are TRBV2 and TRBJ2-7, with D hard to call. V was shortened by 4 bases and J by 0 bases, with 10 bases between the two germline ends. The CDR3 extends over 14 amino acids. Germline assignment: CDR1 SNHLY and CDR2 FYNNEI. In DNA form, the CDR3 reads TGTGCCAGCAGTGTACAAGGCAGCTCCTACGAGCAGTACTTC. Its protein product is CASSVQGSSYEQYF.

The rearrangement joins TRBV15 to TRBJ1-6; TRBD1 aligns across 11 bases. After removal of 3 bases from V and 5 bases from J, the junction contained 9 bases not matched to a gene. Germline V lookup: CDR1 LNHNV, CDR2 YYDKDF (reference sequence). The CDR3 sequence is 18 residues long. This chain's CDR3 is CATSRRTGGRWDNSPLHF. The CDR3 region has the DNA TGTGCCACCAGCAGGCGGACAGGGGGCAGGTGGGATAATTCACCCCTCCACTTT.

The chain links TRBV7-2 to TRBJ1-5; tentative D call: TRBD1 (6 bases). V was cut by 5 bases and J by 3 bases, with 14 bases left in between. Germline V gene data show CDR1 as SGHTA and CDR2 as FQGNSA. The CDR3 consists of 15 residues. This CDR3 is CASSAQTGPNQPQHF. The CDR3 nucleotides read TGTGCCAGCAGCGCCCAGACAGGACCCAATCAGCCCCAGCATTTT.

The table lists this clone with a few counts. Other DNA variants within this sample encode the same CDR3. This chain connects TRBV6-5 to TRBJ1-5; D is unresolved. Germline CDR1 is MNHEY and CDR2 is SVGAGI. CDR3 length: 14 residues. The germline V and J ends were trimmed by 2 bases and 0 bases, with 5 bases remaining between them. In DNA, the CDR3 is TGTGCCAGCAGTTACAGGGATAGCAATCAGCCCCAGCATTTT. It codes for CASSYRDSNQPQHF.

The rearrangement uses TRBV11-2 and TRBJ2-7; the D call may be TRBD1 or TRBD2 (5 bases each). The germline V gene encodes CDR1 SGHAT and CDR2 FQNNGV. V lost 3 bases and J lost 5, with 14 bases in between. The CDR3 totals 14 residues. In DNA, the CDR3 is TGTGCCAGCAGCTTCTTCCCCGGGGCGGACGAGCAGTACTTC. Protein sequence: CASSFFPGADEQYF. Using reference TRBV11-2 and TRBJ2-7 for the parts outside the CDR3, the full variable domain is EAGVAQSPRYKIIEKRQSVAFWCNPISGHATLYWYQQILGQGPKLLIQFQNNGVVDDSQLPKDRFSAERLKGVDSTLKIQPAKLEDSAVYLCASSFFPGADEQYFGPGTRLTVT.

The table lists this clone with a few counts. The chain is built from TRBV7-2 and TRBJ1-1; D uncertain. The CDR3 spans 12 residues. Germline V lookup: CDR1 SGHTA, CDR2 FQGNSA. With 4 bases removed from V and 11 bases from J, the gap between germline ends came to 14 bases. In nucleotides, the CDR3 is TGTGCCAGCAGCTCTTCCGGGAGTTTGGCTTTCTTT. Translation gives CASSSSGSLAFF.

The chain has TRBV30 and TRBJ1-2; D remains unclear. V was clipped by 4 bases and J by 0 bases, with 9 bases between them. CDR3 size: 13 residues. Germline V gene lookup returns CDR1 GTSNPN and CDR2 SVGIG (reference sequence). CDR3 nucleotides: TGTGCCTGGACGGGCGGTCCTAACTATGGCTACACCTTC. This codes for CAWTGGPNYGYTF.